This T cell receptor beta chain appears in the sequencing data of a study of beta chain features in type 1 diabetes. Via CD45RO/CCR7/CD25/CD127/CD95/CD27, cells of the CD4+ naive, central memory, regulatory and stem cell-like memory subsets were sorted. Reverse transcription of all isolated RNA meant that expressed TCRB transcripts were sequenced. Generated by immunoSEQ multiplex PCR, the TCRdb table keeps only in-frame clones and is missing some. Of about 250,000 clones in the sample, 11% are singletons; the top ten hold more than 0.015%. Germline V lookup: CDR1 SGHVS, CDR2 FQNEAQ. The CDR3 contains 15 residues. Trimming took off 1 base at V and 4 bases at J, with 13 bases between the two ends. Points from the study as a whole: Among all four CD4+ subsets, Type 1 diabetes patients had TCRB CDR3s that were moderately but significantly shorter.

Points on this clone: The antigen is undetermined.

This receptor was obtained from a man aged 25-40 years with type 1 diabetes. Sequenced sample: naive CD4+ T cells from blood. This chain joins TRBV7-8 and TRBJ1-2; no firm D call. The CDR3 region has the DNA TGTGCCAGCAGCTTAGTGAGAATCCCCGGCTATGGCTACACCTTC. As protein: CASSLVRIPGYGYTF.